These 3 T cell receptor beta chains were all obtained from the same sample, sequenced in a study of blood T cells in healthy people across ages (dated by TCRdb to the mid-2010s). Libraries were prepared through 5' RACE. TCRdb lists the instrument as Illumina HiSeq 2500. A second PCR of roughly 6 to 11 cycles was run with a J-beta primer mix and a sample-barcoded 5' primer. The raw public data were reprocessed by TCRdb itself: fastp quality trimming at Q25, MiXCR clonotype calling, in-frame beta chains only. CDR3 protein sequences are deduplicated, and each keeps its most common genes and DNA. The sample profile shows more than 1,000,000 distinct CDR3 sequences; 20% to 25% of them were found once. The ten top clones hold less than 0.85% of the sample. These same data were also listed under a study on T cells of mothers and their children.

The sequenced sample consisted of blood. Receptors were obtained from a girl aged 2 to 9 in good health.

V usage is TRBV14 and J usage is TRBJ1-2, with D hard to call. Germline loops: CDR1 SGHDN, CDR2 FVKESK. The CDR3 sequence is 17 residues long. Trimming left V 1 base short and J 2 bases short, with 17 bases between. The CDR3 nucleotides read TGTGCCAGCAGCCAAGTCCTTCCGAGGAGATCAAACTATGGCTACACCTTC. Encoded protein: CASSQVLPRRSNYGYTF.

The chain has TRBV7-9 and TRBJ2-7; 8 bases match TRBD1. The CDR3 has 15 residues. V dropped 1 base and J dropped 3; count of bases not matched to a gene: 5. Germline V CDR1 and CDR2: SEHNR, FQNEAQ (reference sequence). CDR3 loop: CASSLGWTGNYEQYF. The CDR3 DNA follows: TGTGCCAGCAGCTTAGGTTGGACAGGGAACTACGAGCAGTACTTC.

The chain has TRBV29-1 and TRBJ1-1, with TRBD1 as a possible D gene (5 bases). CDR3 length equals 14 residues. In germline, CDR1 is SQVTM, CDR2 ANQGSEA. V was cut by 5 bases and J by 5 bases, with 18 bases left in between. CDR3 amino acids: CSVRGVGEGTEAFF. The CDR3 region has the DNA TGCAGCGTTCGAGGGGTAGGGGAAGGTACTGAAGCTTTCTTT.